This TCR beta chain derives from a study of blood T cells in healthy people across ages. Primers used in a second PCR of roughly 7 to 12 cycles were a sample-barcoded 5' primer and a J-beta primer mix. Every molecule of cDNA carried a tag from a template-switch adaptor with 12 random nucleotides. Each CDR3 protein gets one entry after TCRdb re-called the 5' RACE reads with MiXCR. The top ten clones hold approximately 3.6% of a sample with over 500,000 distinct CDR3 sequences, over 25% of them seen once. V was clipped by 4 bases and J by 5 bases; unmatched bases: 9. The CDR3 is made up of 15 amino acids. CDR1 and CDR2 from the germline V gene are KGHDR and SFDVKD. The sample was also linked to a second study, of T cells of mothers and their children.

The TCR was taken from a boy younger than 10 in good health. The chain has TRBV24-1 and TRBJ1-1; 7 bases fit TRBD1. The sequencing input was blood. This CDR3 reads CATSERQGRRTEAFF. The CDR3 DNA is TGTGCCACCAGTGAACGACAGGGTAGAAGGACTGAAGCTTTCTTT.